The present T cell receptor beta chain was sequenced within a study of CD8 T cells in ankylosing spondylitis. The CDR3 covers 16 residues. Germline CDR1 and CDR2: MNHEY and SMNVEV (reference sequence). V shed 6 bases and J 4 bases; nucleotides not matched to a gene: 10. Via MiXCR, TCRdb re-called the 5' RACE reads, giving one row per CDR3 protein. The sample lists around 130,000 distinct CDR3 sequences, roughly a sixth occurring once. General observations from the study: Characteristic, it appeared, of ankylosing spondylitis blood was a TCR beta motif of several highly homologous variants.

Comments on this clonotype: The target antigen is unknown.

This receptor was taken from a male donor with ankylosing spondylitis. The V call is TRBV27, the J call TRBJ1-5, with TRBD1 identical over 9 bases. Input material: blood, either unsorted or a sorted T cell fraction (not recorded which). The CDR3 nucleotides read TGTGCCAGCAGACCTACCGGGACAGGGCGTAATCAGCCCCAGCATTTT. Translation: CASRPTGTGRNQPQHF.